The 5 T cell receptor beta chains listed next were all sequenced from one sample in a study of blood T cell repertoires in COVID-19. Produced via immunoSEQ multiplex PCR; TCRdb's table is partial and in-frame only. Of around 250,000 clones listed, around nine tenths are singletons. Input material: peripheral blood. The receptors stem from a man in his forties or fifties with active or convalescent COVID-19.

The chain is built from TRBV23-1 and TRBJ2-1, with D possibly matching TRBD1 (8 bases). Being an ORF, TRBV23-1 has a function that is uncertain. This CDR3 contains 13 residues. The germline V and J ends were trimmed by 5 bases and 9 bases, with 14 bases remaining between them. CDR3 protein: CASSLQGEGEQFF. The CDR3 nucleotides are TGCGCCAGCAGTTTACAGGGGGAGGGTGAGCAGTTCTTC.

The rearrangement joins TRBV2 to TRBJ1-2; TRBD1 matches at 7 bases. Trimming removed 6 bases from V and 6 bases from J; junction bases left unmatched: 7. The CDR3 runs to 13 residues. Per the germline V gene, CDR1 is SNHLY and CDR2 is FYNNEI. In DNA form, the CDR3 reads TGTGCCAGCAGGGAGCGGAGGGGGCATGGCTACACCTTC. Protein: CASRERRGHGYTF. Filled out from reference TRBV2 and TRBJ1-2, the complete variable domain reads EPEVTQTPSHQVTQMGQEVILRCVPISNHLYFYWYRQILGQKVEFLVSFYNNEISEKSEIFDDQFSVERPDGSNFTLKIRSTKLEDSAMYFCASRERRGHGYTFGSGTRLTVV.

J is TRBJ1-5 and V is TRBV25-1; 10 nucleotides line up with TRBD1. Trimming removed 8 bases from V and 7 bases from J; junction bases left unmatched: 5. Germline V gene lookup returns CDR1 MGHDK and CDR2 SYGVNS. The CDR3 runs to 13 residues. The CDR3 DNA reads as TGTGCCAGCGGGGGGACAGGGGAGCAGCCCCAGCATTTT. It translates to CASGGTGEQPQHF.

This clone was picked up one time. This chain connects TRBV7-9 to TRBJ2-2, with 11 bases aligning to TRBD1. CDR3 size: 19 residues. Germline CDR1 reads SEHNR; CDR2 reads FQNEAQ (reference sequence). Unmatched junction bases numbered 18, after V lost 5 bases and J lost 7 bases. CDR3 amino acids: CASSTPGWTGGARDGELFF. CDR3 nucleotide sequence: TGTGCCAGCAGCACCCCAGGATGGACAGGGGGCGCAAGGGACGGGGAGCTGTTTTTT.

The chain recombines TRBV14 with TRBJ2-7; D is ambiguous. Germline V gives CDR1 SGHDN, CDR2 FVKESK. The CDR3 is made up of 12 amino acids. V was pared by 5 bases and J by 7 bases, with 12 bases between. DNA of the CDR3: TGTGCCAGCAGCGAAAGAGGCCGGGAGCAGTACTTC. Translated: CASSERGREQYF.